The rows below give T cell receptor beta chains drawn from one sample of a study of blood T cell repertoires in COVID-19. Assay used: immunoSEQ multiplex PCR; TCRdb lists only in-frame clones, some missing. Here the sample spans over 70,000 clones, about 90% being singletons. Material: peripheral blood. The receptors come from a young man with COVID-19, enrolled during active disease. The CDR3 runs from the conserved cysteine through the conserved F or W. The D gene is left open where the match is weak. A clone size is listed for some rows: how often the clone was seen (once, few, many), or a class if it is expanded.

j_call,v_call,d_call,clone_size,cdr3_aa,cdr3_nt
TRBJ2-1,TRBV6-5,-,-,CASSYSSSSYNEQFF,TGTGCCAGCAGTTACTCGAGTAGCTCCTACAATGAGCAGTTCTTC
TRBJ2-5,TRBV19,TRBD2,-,CASTSSGRRGETQYF,TGTGCCAGTACCTCTAGCGGGAGAAGAGGGGAGACCCAGTACTTC
TRBJ2-1,TRBV19,TRBD2,once,CASSITGGRAYNEQFF,TGTGCCAGTAGTATAACAGGCGGGAGAGCCTACAATGAGCAGTTCTTC
TRBJ1-1,TRBV19,-,-,CASSIPGEGEAFF,TGTGCCAGTAGTATACCAGGGGAAGGGGAAGCTTTCTTT
TRBJ2-4,TRBV14,-,once,CASSQGTGRAKNIQYF,TGTGCCAGCAGCCAAGGTACAGGGAGAGCCAAAAACATTCAGTACTTC
TRBJ2-1,TRBV5-8,-,-,CASSLAGVGGEQFF,TGTGCCAGCAGCTTGGCGGGGGTAGGCGGTGAGCAGTTCTTC
TRBJ2-1,TRBV27,-,-,CASSPQRGFEQFF,TGTGCCAGCAGTCCCCAAAGGGGGTTTGAGCAGTTCTTC
TRBJ1-6,TRBV7-2,-,-,CASSAAWTDNSPLHF,TGTGCCAGCAGCGCCGCTTGGACAGATAATTCACCCCTCCACTTT
TRBJ2-7,TRBV27,-,-,CASSPIGGARTYEQYF,TGTGCCAGCAGCCCAATCGGCGGAGCCCGCACCTACGAGCAGTACTTC
TRBJ2-6,TRBV7-2,TRBD2,-,CASSRTSGRSSGANVLTF,TGTGCCAGCAGCCGGACTAGCGGGAGGTCCTCTGGGGCCAACGTCCTGACTTTC
TRBJ1-6,TRBV7-3,TRBD1,-,CASSLTGPDRGSPLHF,TGTGCCAGCAGCTTAACAGGCCCGGACAGGGGATCACCCCTCCACTTT
TRBJ2-7,TRBV7-8,TRBD2,once,CASSLPSGKEQYF,TGTGCCAGCAGCTTACCTAGCGGGAAAGAGCAGTACTTC
TRBJ1-5,TRBV7-2,TRBD1,-,CASSSGQAKGPQHF,TGTGCCAGCAGCTCAGGACAGGCCAAAGGGCCCCAGCATTTT
TRBJ2-1,TRBV6-5,TRBD2,-,CASSTGLAGGSEQFF,TGTGCCAGCAGTACCGGACTAGCGGGAGGATCAGAGCAGTTCTTC
TRBJ2-7,TRBV6-2/TRBV6-3,TRBD1,-,CASSSQGDYEQYF,TGTGCCAGCAGCTCACAGGGGGACTACGAGCAGTACTTC
TRBJ2-3,TRBV7-3,-,-,CASSLLGGSTDTQYF,TGTGCCAGCAGCCTTCTCGGGGGTAGCACAGATACGCAGTATTTT
TRBJ2-7,TRBV27,-,-,CASSLTGSSYEQYF,TGTGCCAGCAGTCTCACAGGGAGCTCCTACGAGCAGTACTTC
TRBJ2-1,TRBV4-3,-,-,CASSHQGSYNEQFF,TGCGCCAGCAGCCATCAGGGGTCCTACAATGAGCAGTTCTTC
TRBJ1-1,TRBV6-5,-,-,CASSYAGSGNTEAFF,TGTGCCAGCAGTTACGCAGGGTCCGGGAACACTGAAGCTTTCTTT